This T cell receptor beta chain derives from a study of T cell repertoires in cytomegalovirus infection. About the study: Public TCR beta signatures provided an indication of both CMV infection and a matching HLA type. Regarding the study as a whole: CMV-specific TCR beta clonotypes restricted by HLA-C were the ones dominating the ex vivo response.

With respect to this clonotype: Its antigen is not known.

Each CDR3 protein gets one entry after TCRdb re-called the reads with MiXCR. The sample includes a few hundred thousand distinct CDR3 sequences, roughly a sixth of them seen just once. The CDR3 length is 16 residues. The junction had 13 bases not matched to a gene; V was cut back by 4 bases and J by 9 bases. Looked up from germline, CDR1 is DFQATT and CDR2 is SNEGSKA (reference sequence). This TCR was recovered from a human donor in good health (CMV status not recorded). Some clones in this sample may be carry-over from other donors' samples. Sequencing was performed on PBMCs. This chain connects TRBV20-1 to TRBJ2-1; 12 bases are shared with TRBD2. CDR3 loop: CSATGLAGTGFGEQFF. CDR3 DNA sequence: TGCAGTGCTACCGGACTAGCGGGGACTGGGTTTGGTGAGCAGTTCTTC.